This TCR beta chain was sequenced for a study of response to subunit inactivated influenza vaccine. General study points: A suggestion made by the authors is that each seasonal influenza vaccination recruits few new T cells.

Trimming stripped 3 bases from V and 1 base from J, with 15 bases between. Per germline, CDR1 MGHDK and CDR2 SYGVNS. The CDR3 has 16 amino acids. Concerning this clonotype: Antigen specificity is unknown.

TCRdb re-called the RT-PCR reads with MiXCR, one entry per CDR3 protein. This sample has 540,000 or so distinct CDR3 sequences; roughly 13% occur once, and the top ten carry 10% to 15%. Sequencing used PBMCs from blood, obtained roughly 47 days after vaccination. The receptor's source is a man aged 45-60 years who received an inactivated influenza vaccine. The chain carries TRBV25-1 and TRBJ2-5, with D tentatively TRBD1 (6 bases). The CDR3 DNA is TGTGCCAGCAGTGAGGGGCGACAGGCCATCCAAGAGACCCAGTACTTC. Protein sequence: CASSEGRQAIQETQYF.